This entry lists 7 T cell receptor beta chains sequenced from one sample in a study of long-term antiretroviral therapy in people with HIV. The assay, immunoSEQ v3.0, was run at survey level. Profiling relied on immunoSEQ multiplex PCR, and the TCRdb table lists in-frame clones only, not all of them. The table lists 15,000 to 20,000 clones, over 70% of them singletons. The sample consisted of unsorted PBMCs, taken 1.5 years before starting antiretroviral therapy. The origin of the receptors is a woman between 50 and 59 years old with HIV.

The V call is TRBV11-2, the J call TRBJ2-7; D is possibly TRBD2 (5 bases). From germline, CDR1 is SGHAT and CDR2 FQNNGV. V was clipped by 1 base and J by 6 bases, with 16 bases between them. The CDR3 loop spans 15 amino acids. The CDR3 here is CASSLGGRADREQYF. CDR3 DNA: TGTGCCAGCAGCTTAGGTGGGCGGGCAGACCGCGAGCAGTACTTC.

This chain joins TRBV5-4 and TRBJ2-5, with D uncertain. Deletions cut 4 bases from V and 0 bases from J, with 7 bases between. Germline values: CDR1 SGHNT, CDR2 YYREEE (reference sequence). The CDR3 extends over 13 amino acids. The DNA for the CDR3 is TGTGCCAGCAGCAAAGAAAACCAAGAGACCCAGTACTTC. Encoded protein: CASSKENQETQYF.

This chain links TRBV12-2 with TRBJ1-5. TRBV12-2 is reported as a pseudogene. This CDR3 has 15 amino acids. CDR3 loop: CASRFRAGENQPQHF. CDR3 DNA sequence: TGTGCAAGTCGCTTTAGGGCAGGAGAGAATCAGCCCCAGCATTTT.

CDR3 DNA: TGCAGCGTTGGGCATCAGGGAGATACGCAGTATTTT. Amino acids: CSVGHQGDTQYF. The rearrangement links TRBV29-1 to TRBJ2-3; tentative D call: TRBD1 (5 bases). The germline V gene has CDR1 SQVTM and CDR2 ANQGSEA. The CDR3 has 12 amino acids. V was pared by 4 bases and J by 5 bases, with 10 bases between.

The gene calls are TRBV9 and TRBJ2-3; D uncertain. The germline V gene encodes CDR1 SGDLS and CDR2 YYNGEE. The CDR3 totals 14 residues. The V and J ends lost 0 bases and 4 bases respectively, with 9 bases between them. As DNA, the CDR3 is TGTGCCAGCAGCGTAGCTAGGAGTGCAGATACGCAGTATTTT. The encoded protein is CASSVARSADTQYF.

The J gene is TRBJ1-3, the V gene TRBV7-8; 8 bases agree with TRBD1. The V and J ends lost 4 bases and 0 bases, in that order; junction bases with no gene match: 5. The CDR3 covers 16 residues. From germline, CDR1 is SGHVS and CDR2 FQNEAQ. The CDR3 is CASSSQGVASGNTIYF. CDR3 in DNA: TGTGCCAGCAGCTCACAGGGGGTCGCCTCTGGAAACACCATATATTTT. Filled out from reference TRBV7-8 and TRBJ1-3, the complete variable domain reads GAGVSQSPRYKVAKRGQDVALRCDPISGHVSLFWYQQALGQGPEFLTYFQNEAQLDKSGLPSDRFFAERPEGSVSTLKIQRTQQEDSAVYLCASSSQGVASGNTIYFGEGSWLTVV.

This chain uses TRBV5-6 with TRBJ2-5; either TRBD1 or TRBD2 may fit D (5 bases each). Germline V CDR1 and CDR2: SGHDT, YYEEEE. Trimming shortened V by 2 bases and J by 5 bases, and 16 bases separated the two germline ends. CDR3 length: 15 amino acids. CDR3 sequence reads: CASSLGQGVLETQYF. The CDR3 nucleotides read TGTGCCAGCAGCTTAGGTCAGGGAGTCCTGGAGACCCAGTACTTC.